A single sample gave rise to the 13 T cell receptor beta chains below, sequenced in a study of cytomegalovirus exposure and HLA in healthy donors. PCR amplification relied on 60 Vbeta primers (plus 13 Jbeta primers). Method: immunoSEQ multiplex PCR; TCRdb's copy keeps in-frame clones and lacks some. This listing includes about 200,000 clones. The specimen sequenced was PBMCs. These receptors came from a boy aged 5-17 years in good health and CMV-seronegative.

V and J are TRBV7-3 and TRBJ2-3, with D possibly matching TRBD2 (5 bases). V gave up 6 bases and J gave up 0 bases, with 10 bases separating them. Germline CDR1 and CDR2: SGHTA and FQGTGA. The CDR3 sequence is 14 residues long. The CDR3 coding sequence is TGTGCCAGCAGTTCAAGCGGTAGCACAGATACGCAGTATTTT. This codes for CASSSSGSTDTQYF.

The rearrangement joins TRBV2 to TRBJ2-7; D unclear. The CDR3 length is 12 residues. The germline V gene has CDR1 SNHLY and CDR2 FYNNEI. V was pared by 8 bases and J by 1 base, with 9 bases between. The CDR3 is CASGYSSYEQYF. In DNA, the CDR3 is TGTGCCAGCGGTTACAGTTCCTACGAGCAGTACTTC. The full variable domain, its missing parts supplied by reference TRBV2 and TRBJ2-7, is EPEVTQTPSHQVTQMGQEVILRCVPISNHLYFYWYRQILGQKVEFLVSFYNNEISEKSEIFDDQFSVERPDGSNFTLKIRSTKLEDSAMYFCASGYSSYEQYFGPGTRLTVT.

V usage is TRBV6-5 and J usage is TRBJ2-1, with a tentative D call TRBD1 (5 bases). CDR1 and CDR2 (germline): MNHEY, SVGAGI. The CDR3 consists of 15 residues. Trimming removed 3 bases at V and 8 bases at J, with 17 bases between. Here the CDR3 DNA reads TGTGCCAGCAGTTATTCCATAGGGGCGGTTTATGAGCAGTTCTTC. Protein: CASSYSIGAVYEQFF.

The chain links TRBV21-1 to TRBJ2-2; the D segment call TRBD2 is taken from the table without a DNA check. TRBV21-1 is an annotated pseudogene. This CDR3 has 14 residues. CDR3 nucleotide sequence: TGTGCCAGCAAGGGGGGGCACTTCACCGGGGAGCTGTTTTTT. Translated: CASKGGHFTGELFF.

The CDR3: CASSVDRGRYEQYF. The CDR3 coding sequence is TGTGCCAGCAGCGTGGACAGGGGGCGTTACGAGCAGTACTTC. The V and J genes are TRBV5-4 and TRBJ2-7; TRBD1 matches 11 bases. The V gene end was trimmed by 4 bases and the J gene end by 4 bases; junction bases not matched to a gene: 4. The CDR3 loop spans 14 amino acids. From germline, CDR1 is SGHNT and CDR2 YYREEE (reference sequence).

The chain carries TRBV7-8 and TRBJ2-7; D may be TRBD1 (5 bases). Germline V gives CDR1 SGHVS, CDR2 FQNEAQ. The V end was cut by 5 bases, the J end by 2 bases, with 16 bases between. The CDR3 has 15 amino acids. CDR3 DNA: TGTGCCAGCAGCCCCGACAGAGTCGAAACCTACGAGCAGTACTTC. This sequence encodes CASSPDRVETYEQYF.

The rearrangement uses TRBV6-6 and TRBJ2-5; TRBD2 matches at 8 bases. CDR1 and CDR2 from the germline V gene are MNHNY and SVGAGI (reference sequence). J gave up 3 bases and V 11 bases, and 11 bases lay outside the gene matches. CDR3 length equals 14 residues. This CDR3 is CASGRGRPEETQYF. CDR3 nucleotides: TGTGCCTCCGGGAGGGGGAGACCCGAAGAGACCCAGTACTTC.

Regarding this clone: This sample also contains other DNA sequences that code for the same CDR3. This chain joins TRBV4-1 and TRBJ1-1; no clear D gene. This CDR3 contains 14 residues. Germline V gene sequence: CDR1 MGHRA, CDR2 YSYEKL. Trimming cost V 0 bases and J 0 bases, with 5 bases left between them. This CDR3 reads CASSQESMNTEAFF. CDR3 DNA: TGCGCCAGCAGCCAAGAGAGTATGAACACTGAAGCTTTCTTT.

This rearrangement joins TRBV28 to TRBJ1-5; D is unresolved. The CDR3 loop spans 14 amino acids. V lost 3 bases and J lost 0, with 6 bases in between. Germline lookup yields CDR1 MDHEN and CDR2 SYDVKM. The CDR3 here is CASSLSYSNQPQHF. CDR3 nucleotide sequence: TGTGCCAGCAGTTTGTCTTATAGCAATCAGCCCCAGCATTTT.

The chain uses TRBV6-1 and TRBJ2-6; 12 bases align to TRBD1. The CDR3 spans 20 residues. Looked up from germline, CDR1 is MNHNS and CDR2 is SASEGT. Trimming removed 3 bases from V and 5 bases from J; junction bases left unmatched: 14. The CDR3 reads CASSDRPPGQGAQRANVLTF. In DNA, the CDR3 is TGTGCCAGCAGTGACCGCCCACCGGGACAGGGGGCGCAGAGGGCCAACGTCCTGACTTTC.

The chain has TRBV9 and TRBJ1-1; a possible D gene is TRBD1 (5 bases). The V gene lost 3 bases and the J gene lost 6 bases, with 18 bases spanning the gap. This CDR3 is built from 15 residues. The V gene's germline CDR1 is SGDLS and CDR2 YYNGEE. CDR3 loop: CASSAGGWIGAEAFF. The CDR3 DNA follows: TGTGCCAGCAGCGCGGGGGGGTGGATTGGCGCTGAAGCTTTCTTT.

V is TRBV6-5 and J is TRBJ2-3; 8 bases are a match to TRBD1. The CDR3 loop spans 14 amino acids. V dropped 6 bases and J dropped 10; count of bases not matched to a gene: 12. CDR1 is MNHEY, CDR2 SVGAGI, per germline. The CDR3 reads CASRAQGARGAQYF. Here the CDR3 DNA reads TGTGCCAGCAGAGCCCAGGGGGCGCGGGGAGCGCAGTATTTT.

The chain links TRBV6-1 to TRBJ1-5; 8 bases map to TRBD1. Germline V gene sequence: CDR1 MNHNS, CDR2 SASEGT. The CDR3 is 15 amino acids. V was pared by 6 bases and J by 3 bases, with 7 bases of the junction left unmatched. The CDR3 spells CASSGDRSLNQPQHF. CDR3 DNA sequence: TGTGCCAGCAGCGGGGACAGGAGCCTCAATCAGCCCCAGCATTTT.